This T cell receptor (beta chain) was obtained from a study of blood T cells in healthy people across ages. Whole-study findings and limits: It was not known whether donors were CMV positive (a possible confounder of expanded clonotype changes). Diversity of TCR beta per million T cells declined in a roughly linear way with age. Fewer expanded clones and more diversity marked long-lived versus aged donors.

This clonotype was counted only a few times. Its antigen is not known. Each individual donor underwent a draw of roughly 10 milliliters of peripheral blood. The germline gives CDR1 SQVTM, CDR2 ANQGSEA. The CDR3 extends over 12 amino acids. V was clipped by 6 bases and J by 5 bases, with 13 bases between them. A second PCR, run for about 7 to 11 cycles, used a sample-barcoded 5' primer plus a J-beta primer mix. Each CDR3 protein gets one entry after TCRdb re-called the 5' RACE reads with MiXCR. Among some 1.4 million distinct CDR3 sequences, around 39% were seen once, and the ten largest hold roughly 7.9%.

The specimen sequenced was blood. The V and J genes are TRBV29-1 and TRBJ1-2; tentative D call: TRBD1 (5 bases). The clonotype was recovered from a woman between 18 and 29 years old in good health. Here the CDR3 DNA reads TGCAGCGTGACCGGGGCCAGGTATGGCTACACCTTC. This encodes CSVTGARYGYTF.